This TCR beta chain emerged from a study of blood T cell repertoires in COVID-19. This CDR3 has 16 amino acids. CDR1 is MDHEN and CDR2 is SYDVKM in the germline V gene. The germline V and J ends were trimmed by 3 bases and 3 bases, with 15 bases remaining between them. Repertoires were generated with immunoSEQ multiplex PCR, while TCRdb's copy carries only in-frame clones and drops some. The repertoire consists of 65,000 or so clones, with around 74% occurring once and the leading ten covering 6% to 7%. Sequenced: peripheral blood. This TCR was sampled from a woman between 50 and 59 years old with active or convalescent COVID-19. The chain employs TRBV28 and TRBJ2-4; D might be TRBD1 (6 bases). CDR3 sequence (DNA): TGTGCCAGCAGTTTGGTCCTCAGGGGTCTCAAAAACATTCAGTACTTC. It is translated as CASSLVLRGLKNIQYF.